This TCR beta chain was captured by sequencing in a study of blood T cell repertoires in COVID-19. TCRdb's copy holds only in-frame clones and misses some; the assay was immunoSEQ multiplex PCR. Of 150,000 to 200,000 clones in the sample, more than 75% were seen once. The CDR3 is 13 residues long. Germline V gene sequence: CDR1 SEHNR, CDR2 FQNEAQ (reference sequence). The ends were cut back, 5 bases at V and 8 bases at J, with 15 bases in the middle. V is TRBV7-9 and J is TRBJ1-1, with D unresolved. The sequenced material came from peripheral blood. The clonotype was recovered from a man between 40 and 49 years old with active or convalescent COVID-19. The CDR3 region has the DNA TGTGCCAGCAGCCACACTATTGAGGGAGAAGCTTTCTTT. It codes for CASSHTIEGEAFF.